This TCR beta chain was identified in a study of glioma-infiltrating T cells after dendritic cell vaccination. Time point: after dendritic cell vaccination, including at tumor progression/relapse. The assay was immunoSEQ multiplex PCR, and TCRdb's table has in-frame clones only and misses some. The data hold 91,000 or so clones, with more than 70% observed a single time. The CDR3 consists of 13 residues. Trimming took 4 bases from V and 9 from J, leaving 13 bases between them. Germline V gene data show CDR1 as SGHAT and CDR2 as FQNNGV. The sample was blood, taken after dendritic cell vaccination. This chain connects TRBV11-2 to TRBJ2-1; no definite D call. The TCR was taken from a human donor with glioblastoma. In DNA form, the CDR3 reads TGTGCCAGCAGCTCCAGGATCCACAGTGAGCAGTTCTTC. Protein: CASSSRIHSEQFF.